This section outlines one TCR beta chain sequence together with its context. Its antigen is not identified. Read coverage stops 3 residues before the CDR3 terminus; the germline J gene supplies the remainder. Produced via immunoSEQ multiplex PCR; TCRdb's table is partial and in-frame only. Its table records roughly 53,000 clones. The record originates from a study of Tregs in tolerant kidney transplant recipients. General observations from the study: The small number of patients limits these findings pending further validation.

Losses at the gene ends were 6 bases for V and 5 bases for J; bases not matched to a gene: 19. This CDR3 spans 18 amino acids. CDR1 SNHLY and CDR2 FYNNEI come from the germline V gene. CD4+CD25+CD127- Tregs, CD4+CD25- non-Tregs, CD4 and CD8 cells were sorted. The chain carries TRBV2 and TRBJ2-5, with 9 bases aligning to TRBD2. The TCR was taken from a human donor who received a combined kidney and bone marrow transplant. Here the sequenced sample was CD4+ T cells from blood, taken before the transplant. CDR3 amino acids: CASSPFVPPGLAGETQYF. CDR3 DNA (partial): TGTGCCAGCAGCCCCTTTGTGCCCCCGGGACTAGCAGGGGAGACC.